This passage covers 25 T cell receptor beta chains from one sample sequenced in a study of blood T cell repertoires in COVID-19. The table came from immunoSEQ multiplex PCR; TCRdb's copy has only in-frame clones and leaves some out. The sample has 80,000 to 100,000 clones, approximately 86% seen once. Sequenced material: peripheral blood. Receptor source: a woman older than 75 with acute or convalescent COVID-19.

The V call is TRBV7-9, the J call TRBJ1-4; 7 bases agree with TRBD1. There are 15 residues in the CDR3. Unmatched junction bases numbered 8, after V lost 3 bases and J lost 7 bases. Germline CDR1 reads SEHNR; CDR2 reads FQNEAQ (reference sequence). The CDR3 region has the DNA TGTGCCAGCAGCTTTGGACAGGTTGATACTGAAAAACTGTTTTTT. It translates to CASSFGQVDTEKLFF. Full variable domain (outside the CDR3, taken from reference TRBV7-9 and TRBJ1-4): DTGVSQNPRHKITKRGQNVTFRCDPISEHNRLYWYRQTLGQGPEFLTYFQNEAQLEKSRLLSDRFSAERPKGSFSTLEIQRTEQGDSAMYLCASSFGQVDTEKLFFGSGTQLSVL.

The V and J genes are TRBV14 and TRBJ2-7; D is unresolved. This CDR3 has 14 residues. With 4 bases removed from V and 7 bases from J, the gap between germline ends came to 17 bases. Germline lookup yields CDR1 SGHDN and CDR2 FVKESK. CDR3 nucleotides: TGTGCCAGCAGCCCTTTCCTAGGTCAGATTGAGCAGTACTTC. Its protein is CASSPFLGQIEQYF.

This clone was counted once. The chain couples TRBV12-3 or TRBV12-4 to TRBJ1-6, with 7 bases lining up with TRBD1. J was trimmed by 9 bases and V by 6 bases; bases with no gene match: 5. This CDR3 comprises 13 residues. Here the CDR3 DNA reads TGTGCCAGCAGACCTAGACAGGGTTCACCCCTCCACTTT. Translated, it gives CASRPRQGSPLHF.

CDR3 sequence (DNA): TGCGCCAGCAGCCTTCGGGAGGGGTTTCAGCCCCAGCATTTT. Its translation is CASSLREGFQPQHF. The chain carries TRBV4-1 and TRBJ1-5; D is possibly TRBD1 (5 bases). CDR1 and CDR2 from the germline V gene are MGHRA and YSYEKL. Deletions cut 4 bases from V and 6 bases from J, with 13 bases between. The CDR3 spans 14 residues.

This clone has just a few counts. The V and J genes are TRBV11-1 and TRBJ1-4; possible D gene TRBD1, 6 bases. CDR3 length equals 15 residues. From germline, CDR1 is SGHAT and CDR2 FQDESV (reference sequence). Trimming pared 5 bases from V and 5 bases from J, leaving 15 bases between. The CDR3 DNA follows: TGTGCCAGCAGCACCGGACAGACCCTGAATGAAAAACTGTTTTTT. Residues: CASSTGQTLNEKLFF.

Written as DNA, the CDR3 is TGCAGCGTTGTATCAGGGGCTGAGCAGTACTTC. It specifies CSVVSGAEQYF. The rearrangement links TRBV29-1 to TRBJ2-7, with a tentative D call TRBD1 (6 bases). Germline V lookup: CDR1 SQVTM, CDR2 ANQGSEA. The CDR3 extends over 11 amino acids. Between the trimmed V and J ends, which lost 4 bases and 7 bases, there was a span of 11 bases.

The rearrangement joins TRBV28 to TRBJ1-5; D not certain. This CDR3 contains 12 residues. V lost 2 bases and J lost 6, with 5 bases in between. Germline V gives CDR1 MDHEN, CDR2 SYDVKM. Here the CDR3 DNA reads TGTGCCAGCAGTTTAGTCGTTCAGCCCCAGCATTTT. Its protein is CASSLVVQPQHF.

V and J are TRBV28 and TRBJ1-5; D unresolved. The CDR3 is 17 residues long. Trimming stripped 5 bases from V and 0 bases from J, with 17 bases between. Germline lookup yields CDR1 MDHEN and CDR2 SYDVKM. The CDR3 loop reads CASSPGGASYSNQPQHF. The CDR3 DNA sequence: TGTGCCAGCAGTCCCGGCGGAGCATCCTATAGCAATCAGCCCCAGCATTTT.

V and J are TRBV19 and TRBJ1-1; D gene ambiguous. Trimming stripped 6 bases from V and 2 bases from J, with 4 bases between. The CDR3 is 11 residues long. The germline V gene encodes CDR1 LNHDA and CDR2 SQIVND (reference sequence). CDR3 DNA: TGTGCCAGTAGCCATAACACTGAAGCTTTCTTT. It yields the protein CASSHNTEAFF.

The chain links TRBV27 to TRBJ1-1, with a possible D match to TRBD1 (6 bases). V dropped 5 bases and J dropped 6 bases, with 10 bases sitting between them. The CDR3 spans 12 residues. Germline-derived CDR1 and CDR2 are MNHEY and SMNVEV (reference sequence). CDR3 loop: CASSPGGAEAFF. The CDR3 DNA sequence: TGTGCCAGCAGTCCTGGGGGCGCTGAAGCTTTCTTT.

The chain couples TRBV28 to TRBJ1-6; D not certain. CDR1 MDHEN and CDR2 SYDVKM come from the germline V gene. V was pared by 2 bases and J by 7 bases, with 6 bases between. The CDR3 has 13 residues. This CDR3 reads CASSLDGNSPLHF. The CDR3, as DNA: TGTGCCAGCAGTTTAGACGGGAATTCACCCCTCCACTTT.

V usage is TRBV2 and J usage is TRBJ2-1; 9 bases agree with TRBD2. This CDR3 spans 16 amino acids. Germline assignment: CDR1 SNHLY and CDR2 FYNNEI. Unmatched junction bases numbered 21, after V lost 6 bases and J lost 15 bases. In DNA, the CDR3 is TGTGCCAGCAGGTCAGCGGGGGGCCCGCAACTTTTGCTGGGGTTCTTC. Protein sequence: CASRSAGGPQLLLGFF.

The rearrangement joins TRBV4-1 to TRBJ1-4, with TRBD1 as a possible D gene (5 bases). V lost 4 bases to trimming and J lost 2 bases, with 17 bases between them. This CDR3 has 17 residues. Germline V gene sequence: CDR1 MGHRA, CDR2 YSYEKL. CDR3 region: CASSPSGVSGTNEKLFF. The CDR3, as DNA: TGCGCCAGCAGCCCCTCGGGGGTCTCGGGGACTAATGAAAAACTGTTTTTT.

The gene calls are TRBV29-1 and TRBJ2-3; TRBD2 is a possible D gene (6 bases). Germline V gene data show CDR1 as SQVTM and CDR2 as ANQGSEA. Trimming took 3 bases from V and 2 from J, leaving 9 bases between them. This CDR3 has 13 residues. The CDR3 nucleotides are TGCAGCGTTGACGGGGGTTCCACAGATACGCAGTATTTT. Its protein product is CSVDGGSTDTQYF.

This chain joins TRBV5-1 and TRBJ2-2; D might be TRBD2 (6 bases). Germline V gene lookup returns CDR1 SGHRS and CDR2 YFSETQ. V was shortened by 5 bases and J by 1 base, with 9 bases between the two germline ends. The CDR3 extends over 14 amino acids. The CDR3 is CASSQGGNTGELFF. The CDR3 coding sequence is TGCGCCAGCAGTCAGGGAGGGAACACCGGGGAGCTGTTTTTT.

The rearrangement joins TRBV27 to TRBJ1-1; 7 bases are a match to TRBD1. Germline CDR1 is MNHEY and CDR2 is SMNVEV (reference sequence). The ends lost 4 bases at V and 0 bases at J; junction bases unmatched: 5. The CDR3 runs to 15 residues. The CDR3 DNA sequence: TGTGCCAGCAGTTCCCGCGGACAGGTGAACACTGAAGCTTTCTTT. It yields the protein CASSSRGQVNTEAFF.

Only one count was recorded for this clone. Relative to the germline gene, one junction end is altered; a read error may explain this. The chain uses TRBV7-7 and TRBJ2-2, with D possibly called TRBD1 or TRBD2 (5 bases each). The CDR3 contains 13 residues. Germline V gene sequence: CDR1 SSHAT, CDR2 FNYEAQ (reference sequence). CDR3 in DNA: TGTGCTAGCAGCTTAGCGACAGCGGGGGAGCTGTTTTTT. Protein product: CASSLATAGELFF.

V gene TRBV6-5 combines with J gene TRBJ1-6; a possible D gene is TRBD1 (6 bases). Looked up from germline, CDR1 is MNHEY and CDR2 is SVGAGI. V was clipped by 8 bases and J by 13 bases, with 18 bases between them. There are 13 residues in the CDR3. Written as DNA, the CDR3 is TGTGCCAGCGGATTAGGGGGTCCATCTCCCCTCCACTTT. Encoded protein: CASGLGGPSPLHF.

The rearrangement links TRBV2 to TRBJ1-1; TRBD1 aligns across 9 bases. Germline lookup yields CDR1 SNHLY and CDR2 FYNNEI. The CDR3 has 15 residues. With 8 bases clipped from V and 0 bases from J, the junction kept 7 bases outside the gene matches. The DNA of the CDR3 is TGTGCCAGCTGTAATGACAGGGGGGTGAACACTGAAGCTTTCTTT. Translated: CASCNDRGVNTEAFF.

The chain links TRBV28 to TRBJ1-1, with D tentatively TRBD1 (5 bases). Trimming removed 6 bases from V and 0 bases from J, with 11 bases in between. The CDR3 consists of 14 residues. Looked up from germline, CDR1 is MDHEN and CDR2 is SYDVKM. The CDR3 DNA reads as TGTGCCAGCAGCCCCGGGACTCTGAACACTGAAGCTTTCTTT. This gives the protein CASSPGTLNTEAFF.

This chain connects TRBV18 to TRBJ1-2; tentative D call: TRBD1 (6 bases). CDR1 is KGHSH, CDR2 LQKENI, per germline. V was clipped by 6 bases and J by 3 bases, with 11 bases between them. CDR3 length equals 13 residues. The CDR3 coding sequence is TGTGCCAGCTCCATGGGACACGACTATGGCTACACCTTC. Its protein is CASSMGHDYGYTF.

V is TRBV5-1 and J is TRBJ2-7; D unresolved. The CDR3 loop spans 11 amino acids. V was cut by 4 bases and J by 5 bases, with 7 bases left in between. Germline values: CDR1 SGHRS, CDR2 YFSETQ. In nucleotides, the CDR3 is TGCGCCAGCAGCCTCGAGAACGAGCAGTACTTC. Translated: CASSLENEQYF.

V gene TRBV19 combines with J gene TRBJ2-1; D possibly corresponds to TRBD2 (6 bases). V dropped 5 bases and J dropped 5 bases, with 16 bases sitting between them. The germline CDR1 and CDR2 sequences are LNHDA and SQIVND (reference sequence). This CDR3 comprises 15 residues. CDR3 sequence: CASSLLALGNNEQFF. For the CDR3, the DNA is TGTGCCAGTAGTCTTCTAGCGTTGGGAAACAATGAGCAGTTCTTC. Filled out from reference TRBV19 and TRBJ2-1, the complete variable domain reads DGGITQSPKYLFRKEGQNVTLSCEQNLNHDAMYWYRQDPGQGLRLIYYSQIVNDFQKGDIAEGYSVSREKKESFPLTVTSAQKNPTAFYLCASSLLALGNNEQFFGPGTRLTVL.

CDR3 DNA sequence: TGTGCCAGTAGTTTGGGACTCTCCTACAATGAGCAGTTCTTC. Its protein product is CASSLGLSYNEQFF. This rearrangement joins TRBV19 to TRBJ2-1; D is possibly TRBD2 (6 bases). Trimming shortened V by 5 bases and J by 0 bases, and 8 bases separated the two germline ends. The CDR3 covers 14 residues. CDR1 and CDR2 (germline): LNHDA, SQIVND (reference sequence).

The rearrangement joins TRBV7-8 to TRBJ1-2; no clear D gene. CDR1 and CDR2 from the germline V gene are SGHVS and FQNEAQ. The CDR3 covers 16 residues. Trimming shortened V by 1 base and J by 0 bases, and 12 bases separated the two germline ends. CDR3 region: CASSLGERGSNYGYTF. The CDR3 bases are TGTGCCAGCAGCTTAGGCGAGCGGGGATCTAACTATGGCTACACCTTC.